This T cell receptor (beta chain) originates from a study of blood T cells in healthy people across ages. The CDR3 contains 17 residues. CDR1 and CDR2 from the germline V gene are SGHTA and FQGTGA. With 2 bases clipped from V and 11 bases from J, the junction kept 15 bases outside the gene matches. This clonotype came up a few times. A sample-barcoded 5' primer and a J-beta primer mix were used in a second PCR of roughly 7 to 11 cycles. Unique molecular identifiers of 12 random nucleotides labeled each cDNA. TCRdb ran MiXCR on the 5' RACE reads and lists one entry per CDR3 protein. The sample has fewer than 900,000 distinct CDR3 sequences, more than 40% seen once.

The chain uses TRBV7-3 and TRBJ2-5, with TRBD1 matching 12 bases. The clonotype comes from an older woman in good health. Sequencing was performed on blood. CDR3 in amino acids: CASSLAGTGGGYNEQYF. The CDR3, as DNA: TGTGCCAGCAGCTTAGCCGGGACAGGGGGCGGGTACAATGAGCAGTACTTC.